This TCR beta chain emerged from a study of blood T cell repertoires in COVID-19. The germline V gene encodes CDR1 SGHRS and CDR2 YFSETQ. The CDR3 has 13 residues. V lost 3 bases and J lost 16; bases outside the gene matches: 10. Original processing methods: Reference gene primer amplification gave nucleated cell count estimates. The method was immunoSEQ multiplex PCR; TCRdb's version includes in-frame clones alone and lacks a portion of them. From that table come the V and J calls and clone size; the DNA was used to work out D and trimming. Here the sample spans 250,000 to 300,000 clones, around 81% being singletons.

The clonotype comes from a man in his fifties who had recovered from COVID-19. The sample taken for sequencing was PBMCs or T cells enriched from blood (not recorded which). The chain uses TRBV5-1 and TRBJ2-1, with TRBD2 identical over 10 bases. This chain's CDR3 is CASSSALAGEEFF. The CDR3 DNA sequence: TGCGCCAGCAGCTCGGCCCTAGCGGGAGAGGAATTCTTC. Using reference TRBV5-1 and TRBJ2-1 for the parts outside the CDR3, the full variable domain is KAGVTQTPRYLIKTRGQQVTLSCSPISGHRSVSWYQQTPGQGLQFLFEYFSETQRNKGNFPGRFSGRQFSNSRSEMNVSTLELGDSALYLCASSSALAGEEFFGPGTRLTVL.